This is a list of T cell receptor beta chains from one sample in a study of CXCR3-negative and CXCR3-positive naive CD8 T cells. From its re-call of the 5' RACE reads, TCRdb lists each CDR3 protein once, without DNA. The sample includes approximately 140,000 distinct CDR3 sequences. The material sequenced was naive CXCR3+ CD8+ T cells from blood. Every receptor here comes from a human donor in good health. Some clones in this sample may be carry-over from other donors' samples. CDR3s include the opening cysteine and the closing phenylalanine or tryptophan. Fields, in order: CDR3 length, V gene, J gene, CDR3 protein.

>12|TRBV28|TRBJ2-2
CASSRTAGELFF
>14|TRBV7-9|TRBJ2-7
CASSFRDRGYEQYF
>12|TRBV7-9|TRBJ2-7
CASSRRTDEQYF
>14|TRBV4-1|TRBJ2-7
CASSQYDGSYEQYF
>12|TRBV7-3|TRBJ2-1
CTSSSLRGEQFF
>14|TRBV7-9|TRBJ2-7
CASSLRDSPYEQYF
>15|TRBV7-2|TRBJ2-2
CASRSQWQGAGELFF
>14|TRBV5-1|TRBJ2-7
CASSPHFAEYEQYF
>18|TRBV15|TRBJ1-2
CATSSNHWGGRVNYGYTF
>15|TRBV28|TRBJ1-3
CASSLWTGAGNTIYF
>15|TRBV12-3/TRBV12-4|TRBJ2-3
CASRRRDRGGDTQYF
>12|TRBV27|TRBJ2-2
CASKSGSGELFF
>16|TRBV27|TRBJ2-1
CASSLTGTSVPNEQFF
>13|TRBV5-1|TRBJ2-1
CASSPQTGNEQFF
>16|TRBV12-3/TRBV12-4|TRBJ2-3
CASSDPTSGTTDTQYF
>15|TRBV29-1|TRBJ2-5
CSVEGSSGSRKTQYF
>15|TRBV4-3|TRBJ1-1
CASSQGLGGSTEAFF
>13|TRBV7-9|TRBJ2-7
CASSLVGANEQYF
>12|TRBV7-9|TRBJ2-7
CATGQGTYEQYF
>17|TRBV20-1|TRBJ2-3
CSASAIGGGRFTDTQYF
>14|TRBV27|TRBJ1-1
CASRIGQMNTEAFF
>16|TRBV6-1|TRBJ1-4
CASSEWFGQTNEKLFF
>16|TRBV29-1|TRBJ2-1
CSVDAPGGPPYNEQFF
>15|TRBV12-3/TRBV12-4|TRBJ2-5
CASSRSGQYQETQYF
>13|TRBV3-1|TRBJ1-2
CASSQTGFYGYTF
>15|TRBV2|TRBJ2-1
CASSSPGTGYNEQFF
>17|TRBV29-1|TRBJ2-1
CSVYGASGQGVYNEQFF
>16|TRBV19|TRBJ2-1
CASTPFWTERFNEQFF
>12|TRBV27|TRBJ1-1
CASYQGNTEAFF
>14|TRBV28|TRBJ1-2
CASSLRGAVYGYTF
>11|TRBV6-5|TRBJ2-7
CASSYSSVQYF
>14|TRBV12-2|TRBJ2-3
CARGTGVGTDTQYF
>16|TRBV28|TRBJ2-1
CASSLGLDRVWDEQFF